These T cell receptor beta chains were read from a single sample in a study of blood T cell repertoires in COVID-19. Using immunoSEQ multiplex PCR, the repertoire was profiled, and TCRdb retains in-frame clones only, with some absent. The sample includes about 270,000 clones, 65% to 90% of them seen just once. Sequenced material: PBMCs or T cells enriched from blood (not recorded which). Receptors were obtained from a woman between 45 and 65 years old with acute COVID-19. CDR3s include the opening cysteine and the closing phenylalanine or tryptophan. A D gene is named only where the DNA matches it firmly. Expanded clones get a size class; other rows say once, few or many, or leave the size out.

CDR3 protein	CDR3 DNA	V gene	J gene	D gene	clone size
CASSGGLAVWGYTF	TGTGCCAGTAGCGGGGGTCTAGCCGTCTGGGGCTACACCTTC	TRBV19	TRBJ1-2	NA	few
CASSPGEAYEQYF	TGTGCCAGCTCACCAGGGGAGGCCTACGAGCAGTACTTC	TRBV18	TRBJ2-7	NA	once
CASSRDSSGANVLTF	TGTGCCAGCAGCCGCGACAGCTCTGGGGCCAACGTCCTGACTTTC	TRBV7-9	TRBJ2-6	NA	NA
CASSLAGAGGMGTDTQYF	TGTGCCAGCAGCTTAGCCGGAGCGGGGGGGATGGGCACAGATACGCAGTATTTT	TRBV7-6	TRBJ2-3	TRBD2	NA
CASSQVQGFYEQYF	TGTGCCAGCAGCCAAGTGCAGGGGTTCTACGAGCAGTACTTC	TRBV14	TRBJ2-7	NA	NA
CASSLVERDYGYTF	TGCGCCAGCAGCTTGGTAGAGCGTGACTATGGCTACACCTTC	TRBV5-1	TRBJ1-2	NA	NA
CASSDRLPGALNEQFF	TGTGCCAGCAGTGACCGACTTCCTGGCGCTCTCAATGAGCAGTTCTTC	TRBV6-2/TRBV6-3	TRBJ2-1	NA	NA
CSASRTSGRQETQYF	TGCAGTGCTAGTCGAACTAGCGGGCGACAAGAGACCCAGTACTTC	TRBV20-1	TRBJ2-5	TRBD2	NA
CASSLGTGPSTDTQYF	TGTGCCAGCAGCTTAGGAACAGGACCAAGCACAGATACGCAGTATTTT	TRBV11-3	TRBJ2-3	NA	NA
CASSQGSGGPTYEQYF	TGCGCCAGCAGCCAAGGGTCCGGGGGACCGACCTACGAGCAGTACTTC	TRBV4-1	TRBJ2-7	NA	NA
CASSPGEGARTEAFF	TGTGCCAGCAGTCCCGGTGAGGGGGCCCGCACTGAAGCTTTCTTT	TRBV6-2/TRBV6-3	TRBJ1-1	TRBD1	NA
CASSLSPWALKRGNEQFF	TGTGCCAGCAGCTTAAGTCCCTGGGCCCTAAAGCGGGGAAATGAGCAGTTCTTC	TRBV7-9	TRBJ2-1	TRBD2	NA
CASSNRGYQPQHF	TGTGCCAGTAGCAACAGGGGATATCAGCCCCAGCATTTT	TRBV19	TRBJ1-5	TRBD1	NA
CASSQTRGGYNEQFF	TGTGCCAGCAGCCAGACCCGGGGGGGGTACAATGAGCAGTTCTTC	TRBV14	TRBJ2-1	TRBD2	NA
CASSLDGEKLFF	TGTGCCAGCAGTCTAGACGGTGAAAAACTGTTTTTT	TRBV9	TRBJ1-4	NA	NA
CASSLGQGPYEQYF	TGTGCCAGCAGCCTGGGACAGGGACCCTACGAGCAGTACTTC	TRBV3-1/TRBV3-2	TRBJ2-7	TRBD1	NA
CASSSQGSSYEQYF	TGTGCCAGCAGCTCACAGGGGAGCTCCTACGAGCAGTACTTC	TRBV13	TRBJ2-7	TRBD1	NA
CASSSPRDSRQDGYTF	TGTGCCAGCAGTTCCCCGCGGGACAGTAGGCAAGATGGCTACACCTTC	TRBV6-5	TRBJ1-2	TRBD1	NA
CASSYYQGSDTEAFF	TGCGCCAGCAGCTACTATCAGGGGTCGGACACTGAAGCTTTCTTT	TRBV5-1	TRBJ1-1	NA	NA
CATGGGSSGQETQYF	TGTGCCACAGGAGGGGGATCTAGCGGCCAAGAGACCCAGTACTTC	TRBV10-3	TRBJ2-5	NA	NA
CASSQDGRGSTTEAFF	TGTGCCAGCAGCCAAGATGGGAGGGGGTCAACGACTGAAGCTTTCTTT	TRBV4-2	TRBJ1-1	NA	NA
CASSSSGGGHEQYF	TGTGCCAGCAGCTCTAGCGGGGGAGGGCACGAGCAGTACTTC	TRBV11-2	TRBJ2-7	TRBD2	once
CASSPGQVLGTEAFF	TGTGCCAGCTCACCCGGACAGGTCCTCGGCACTGAAGCTTTCTTT	TRBV18	TRBJ1-1	TRBD1	NA
CASSVGPLGTDTQYF	TGTGCCAGCAGCGTAGGGCCCCTAGGCACAGATACGCAGTATTTT	TRBV9	TRBJ2-3	NA	few
CASSRTGYNSPLHF	TGTGCCAGCAGTAGGACAGGGTATAATTCACCCCTCCACTTT	TRBV25-1	TRBJ1-6	TRBD1	NA
CASSFPGLQETQYF	TGTGCCAGCAGCTTTCCGGGACTCCAAGAGACCCAGTACTTC	TRBV5-6	TRBJ2-5	NA	NA
CASSLGQGTYGYTF	TGCGCCAGCAGCTTGGGACAGGGGACCTATGGCTACACCTTC	TRBV5-1	TRBJ1-2	TRBD1	few
CASSVETGGNSGNTIYF	TGTGCCAGCAGCGTTGAGACAGGGGGCAATTCTGGAAACACCATATATTTT	TRBV9	TRBJ1-3	TRBD1	NA